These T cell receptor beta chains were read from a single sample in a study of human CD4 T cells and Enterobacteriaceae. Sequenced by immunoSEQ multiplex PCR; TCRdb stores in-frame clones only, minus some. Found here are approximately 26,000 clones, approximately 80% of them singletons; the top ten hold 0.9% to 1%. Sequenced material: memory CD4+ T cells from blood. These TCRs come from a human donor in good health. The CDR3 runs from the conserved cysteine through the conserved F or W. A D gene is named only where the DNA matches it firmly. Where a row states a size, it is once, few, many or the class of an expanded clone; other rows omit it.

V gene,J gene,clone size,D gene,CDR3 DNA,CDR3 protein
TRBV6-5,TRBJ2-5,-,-,TGTGCCAGCGGCCCGGGACGGACCATGTTGGAGACCCAGTACTTC,CASGPGRTMLETQYF
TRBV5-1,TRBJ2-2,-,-,TGCGCCAGCAGCCCGAACACGCCGAACACCGGGGAGCTGTTTTTT,CASSPNTPNTGELFF
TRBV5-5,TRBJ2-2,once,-,TGTGCCAGCACAGCCTCGGTTGTACGCGGGAAGGCCGGGGAGCTGTTTTTT,CASTASVVRGKAGELFF
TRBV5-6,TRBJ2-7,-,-,TGTGCCAGCAGCTTGGATTATAAGGGCGAGCAGTACTTC,CASSLDYKGEQYF
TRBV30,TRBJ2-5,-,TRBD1,TGTGCCTGGAGCAGGGGGGAGACCCAGTACTTC,CAWSRGETQYF
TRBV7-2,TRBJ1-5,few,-,TGTGCCAGCAGCTTCGGCGATAGCAATCAGCCCCAGCATTTT,CASSFGDSNQPQHF
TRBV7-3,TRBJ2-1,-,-,TGTGCCAGCAGCCAGGCAAGAAGCTCCTACAATGAGCAGTTCTTC,CASSQARSSYNEQFF
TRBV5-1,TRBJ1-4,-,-,TGCGCCAGCAGCTTGGGAGGCCGACCGGATGAAAAACTGTTTTTT,CASSLGGRPDEKLFF
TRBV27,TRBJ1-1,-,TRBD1,TGTGCCAGCAGGCCCTCATTAGGGGGCGGGGCTGAAGCTTTCTTT,CASRPSLGGGAEAFF
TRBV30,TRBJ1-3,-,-,TGTGCCTGGAGTGTAAAAGTAGCCTCTGGAAACACCATATATTTT,CAWSVKVASGNTIYF
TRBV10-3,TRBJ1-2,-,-,TGTGCCATCAGTGAGTCGGGCGGCTCCTATGGCTACACCTTC,CAISESGGSYGYTF
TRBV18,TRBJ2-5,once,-,TGTGCCAGCTCAACCCAAGAGACCCAGTACTTC,CASSTQETQYF
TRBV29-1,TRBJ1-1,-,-,TGCAGCGTTGAGGGACAGAACACTGAAGCTTTCTTT,CSVEGQNTEAFF
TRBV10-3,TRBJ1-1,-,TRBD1,TGTGCCATCAGAGGACAGGGGGACACTGAAGCTTTCTTT,CAIRGQGDTEAFF
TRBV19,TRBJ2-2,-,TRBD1,TGTGCCAGTAGTCCGGGACAGGGGGCCCCCGGGGAGCTGTTTTTT,CASSPGQGAPGELFF
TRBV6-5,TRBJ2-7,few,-,TGTGCCAGCAGTTACGAGGCAGGGCTGAACGAGCAGTACTTC,CASSYEAGLNEQYF
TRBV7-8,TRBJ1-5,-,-,TGTGCCAGCAGTCGCTTCGCGGGTCAGCCCCAGCATTTT,CASSRFAGQPQHF
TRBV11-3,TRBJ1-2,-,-,TGTGCCAGCAGCTCGGAGCCTTATGGCTACACCTTC,CASSSEPYGYTF
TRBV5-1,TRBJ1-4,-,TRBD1,TGCGCCAGCAGCTTGGACAGGGGAGAAAAACTGTTTTTT,CASSLDRGEKLFF
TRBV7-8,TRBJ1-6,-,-,TGTGCCAGCAGCACCTCCGGGGGGGCGTCCGGTTCACCCCTCCACTTT,CASSTSGGASGSPLHF
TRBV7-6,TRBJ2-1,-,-,TGTGCCAGCAGCCCCTCGCCGGGTCAGCACCCCTACAATGAGCAGTTCTTC,CASSPSPGQHPYNEQFF
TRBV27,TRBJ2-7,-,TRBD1,TGTGCCAGCAGTTTCCGACAGGGGGGGGCTATACCCTACGAGCAGTACTTC,CASSFRQGGAIPYEQYF
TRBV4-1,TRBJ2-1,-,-,TGCGCCAGCAGCCACTACAATGAGCAGTTCTTC,CASSHYNEQFF
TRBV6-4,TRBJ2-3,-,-,TGTGCCAGCAGTGCGGGGGCAAGCACAGATACGCAGTATTTT,CASSAGASTDTQYF
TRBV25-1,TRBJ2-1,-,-,TGTGCCAGCAGTGAATGGAGGGGCCTGGGGAATGAGCAGTTCTTC,CASSEWRGLGNEQFF
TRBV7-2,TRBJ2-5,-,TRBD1,TGTGCCAGCAGCTTCCTCGGGACAGGGCAATCAGAGACCCAGTACTTC,CASSFLGTGQSETQYF
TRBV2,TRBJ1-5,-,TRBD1,TGTGCCAGCAGACCACAGACAGGGCCGAATCAGCCCCAGCATTTT,CASRPQTGPNQPQHF
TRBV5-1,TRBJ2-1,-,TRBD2,TGCGCCAGCAGCTTCAAGACTAGCGGGAGGCGGGAATACAATGAGCAGTTCTTC,CASSFKTSGRREYNEQFF
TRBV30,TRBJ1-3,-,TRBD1,TGTGCCTGGAGTACATCAACAGGGGTTAATTTAAACACCATATATTTT,CAWSTSTGVNLNTIYF
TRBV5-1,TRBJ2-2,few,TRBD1,TGCGCCAGCAGCCTAGGGAGGACAGGGGGCACCGGGGAGCTGTTTTTT,CASSLGRTGGTGELFF
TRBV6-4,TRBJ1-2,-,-,TGTGCCAGCAGCGACAGTTCTCGCTATGGCTACACCTTC,CASSDSSRYGYTF
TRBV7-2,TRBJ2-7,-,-,TGTGCCAGCCGAGCCGCGAGCTCCTACGAGCAGTACTTC,CASRAASSYEQYF
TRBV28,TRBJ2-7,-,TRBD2,TGTGCCAGCAGTTTTAGGGCACTAGCGGTGGTTGGGTACTTC,CASSFRALAVVGYF
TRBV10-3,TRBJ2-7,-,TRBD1,TGTGCCATCAGTGAGGATGACAGGGACGGGAACTTC,CAISEDDRDGNF
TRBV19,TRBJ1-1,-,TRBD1,TGTGCCAGTAGTGGCGCGGACAGGGGCAACACTGAAGCTTTCTTT,CASSGADRGNTEAFF
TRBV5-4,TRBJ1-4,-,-,TGTGCCAGCAGCTTGTGGGGTGGGGAAAAACTGTTTTTT,CASSLWGGEKLFF